This paragraph covers one T cell receptor (beta chain) sequence. The V and J ends lost 4 bases and 2 bases respectively, with 16 bases between them. This CDR3 comprises 15 residues. Per the germline V gene, CDR1 is SGHNT and CDR2 is YYREEE (reference sequence). The entry originates in a study of blood T cell repertoires in COVID-19. At the level of the study: In each case, the material was cDNA or gDNA derived from T cells, B-cell-depleted T cells, or PBMCs.

The authors' processing: Counts of nucleated cells, estimated from reference gene primer amplification, were obtained. The method was immunoSEQ multiplex PCR; TCRdb's version includes in-frame clones alone and lacks a portion of them. V and J calls and clone size are given by that table; D and trimming were obtained from the DNA. The table lists about 220,000 clones, about 84% of them singletons. The specimen was peripheral blood. The TCR comes from a human donor in a cohort sampled during active COVID-19. The genes are TRBV5-4 and TRBJ2-7; D might be TRBD1 (7 bases). CDR3 bases: TGTGCCAGCAGCGCGGGACAGTTTCCTCCCTACGAGCAGTACTTC. Protein sequence: CASSAGQFPPYEQYF.